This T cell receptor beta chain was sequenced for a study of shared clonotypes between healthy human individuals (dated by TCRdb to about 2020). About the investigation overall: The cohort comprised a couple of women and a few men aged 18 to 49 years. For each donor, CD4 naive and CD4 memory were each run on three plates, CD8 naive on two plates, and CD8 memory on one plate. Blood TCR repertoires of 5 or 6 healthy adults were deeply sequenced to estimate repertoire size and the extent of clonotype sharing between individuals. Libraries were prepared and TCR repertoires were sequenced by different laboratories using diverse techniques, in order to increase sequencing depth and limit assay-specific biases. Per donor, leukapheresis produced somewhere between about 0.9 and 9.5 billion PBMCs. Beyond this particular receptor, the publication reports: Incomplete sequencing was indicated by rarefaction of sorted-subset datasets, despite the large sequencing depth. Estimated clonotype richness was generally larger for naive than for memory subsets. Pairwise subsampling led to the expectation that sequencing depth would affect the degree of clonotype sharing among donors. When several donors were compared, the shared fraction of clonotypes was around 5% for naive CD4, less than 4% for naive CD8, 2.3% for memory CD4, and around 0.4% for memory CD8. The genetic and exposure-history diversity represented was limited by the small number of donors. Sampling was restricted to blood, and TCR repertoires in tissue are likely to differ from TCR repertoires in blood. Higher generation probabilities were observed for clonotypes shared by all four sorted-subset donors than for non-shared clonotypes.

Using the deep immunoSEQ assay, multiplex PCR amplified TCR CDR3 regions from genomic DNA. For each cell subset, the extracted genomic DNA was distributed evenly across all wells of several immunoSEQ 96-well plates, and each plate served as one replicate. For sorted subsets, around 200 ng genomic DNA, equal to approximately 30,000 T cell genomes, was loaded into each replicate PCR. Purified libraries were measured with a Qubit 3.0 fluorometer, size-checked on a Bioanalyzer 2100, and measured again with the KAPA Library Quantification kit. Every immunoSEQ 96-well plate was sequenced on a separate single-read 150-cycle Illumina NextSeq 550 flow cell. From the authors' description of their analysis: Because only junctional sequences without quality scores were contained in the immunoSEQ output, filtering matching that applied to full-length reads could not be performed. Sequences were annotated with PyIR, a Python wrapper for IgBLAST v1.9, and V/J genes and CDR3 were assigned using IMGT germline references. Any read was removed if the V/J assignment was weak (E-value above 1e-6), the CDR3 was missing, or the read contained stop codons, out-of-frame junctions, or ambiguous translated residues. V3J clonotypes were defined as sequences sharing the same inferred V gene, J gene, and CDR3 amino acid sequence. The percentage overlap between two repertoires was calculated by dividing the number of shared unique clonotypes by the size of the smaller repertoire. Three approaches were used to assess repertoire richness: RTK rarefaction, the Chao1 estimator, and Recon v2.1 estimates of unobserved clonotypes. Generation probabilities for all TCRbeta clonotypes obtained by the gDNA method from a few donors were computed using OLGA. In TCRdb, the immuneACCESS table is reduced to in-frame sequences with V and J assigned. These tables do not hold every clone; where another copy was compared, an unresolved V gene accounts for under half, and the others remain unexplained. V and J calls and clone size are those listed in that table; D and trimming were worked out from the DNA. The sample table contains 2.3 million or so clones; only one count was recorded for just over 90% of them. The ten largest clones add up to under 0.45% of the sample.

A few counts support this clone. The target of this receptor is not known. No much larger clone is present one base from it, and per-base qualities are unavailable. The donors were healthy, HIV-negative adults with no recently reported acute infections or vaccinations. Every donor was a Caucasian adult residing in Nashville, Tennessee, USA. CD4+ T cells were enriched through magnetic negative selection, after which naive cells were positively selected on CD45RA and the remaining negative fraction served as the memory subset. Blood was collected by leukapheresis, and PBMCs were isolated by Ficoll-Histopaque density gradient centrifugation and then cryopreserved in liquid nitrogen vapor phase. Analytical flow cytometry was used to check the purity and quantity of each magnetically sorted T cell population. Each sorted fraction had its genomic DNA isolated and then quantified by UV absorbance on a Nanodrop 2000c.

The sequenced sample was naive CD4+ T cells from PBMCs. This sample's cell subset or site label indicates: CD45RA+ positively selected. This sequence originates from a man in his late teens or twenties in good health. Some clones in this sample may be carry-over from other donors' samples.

This receptor has the CDR3 CAWSGTALNTEAFF. The base sequence is TGTGCCTGGTCCGGGACAGCCTTGAACACTGAAGCTTTCTTT. The rearrangement combines TRBV30 with TRBJ1-1; 7 bases in the middle match TRBD1. Unmatched junction bases come to 6, with V trimmed by 5 bases and J by 0 bases. The CDR3 starts with the cysteine, ends with the phenylalanine, and has 14 residues. Here the CDR3 DNA is all that survives: 42 bases in frame from base 1. CDR1 and CDR2, per the germline V gene (reference sequence), are GTSNPN and SVGIG.